Sequencing of this T cell receptor beta chain was carried out in a study of Ad26.COV2.S vaccination and SARS-CoV-2 variants. On the study more broadly: The Ad26.COV2.S arm of the COV1001 trial was where the donor was placed. Intramuscularly, Ad26.COV2.S was given either once or twice, 56 days apart. Whole-study results and caveats: Vaccine recipients had higher spike-specific TCR breadth than placebo recipients. Reportedly, after vaccination the spike-specific CD8+ and CD4+ T cell responses displayed substantial breadth.

TCRdb keeps only in-frame clones here, not all; method: immunoSEQ multiplex PCR. Of roughly 270,000 clones listed, more than 70% are singletons. A note on this clone: Antigen unknown.

Germline-derived CDR1 and CDR2 are MDHEN and SYDVKM. V gave up 6 bases and J gave up 3 bases, with 18 bases separating them. This CDR3 region has 16 residues. Treatment here: around 19 received Ad26.COV2.S at low or high dose, single or two shots; roughly 5 received placebo; per-sample allocation not given. Sampling was done on day 63 after the first vaccine or placebo injection. Sequenced material: peripheral blood, taken in a trial of Ad26.COV2.S vaccine versus placebo. This chain joins TRBV28 and TRBJ2-1; possible D gene TRBD2, 5 bases. The receptor comes from a person aged 18-65 years who received the Ad26.COV2.S COVID-19 vaccine or a placebo. DNA for the CDR3: TGTGCCAGCAGCCGCGATCTAGCCGCCGTCTACAATGAGCAGTTCTTC. Protein: CASSRDLAAVYNEQFF.